The source of this T cell receptor (beta chain) is a study of shared clonotypes between healthy human individuals. Germline V gives CDR1 SGDLS, CDR2 YYNGEE. V dropped 2 bases and J dropped 1 base, with 12 bases sitting between them. This CDR3 is built from 16 residues. Every immunoSEQ plate was one replicate of a subset's evenly spread DNA. Profiled with immunoSEQ multiplex PCR; TCRdb holds only in-frame clones, not every one. The sample lists some 510,000 clones, roughly 78% occurring once. The specimen sequenced was PBMCs. This sequence joins TRBV9 and TRBJ2-2; no reliable D call. The origin of this receptor is a woman aged 40 to 50 in good health. Some clones in this sample may be carry-over from other donors' samples. The CDR3 region has the DNA TGTGCCAGCAGCGTCTATGGGATCGGGAACACCGGGGAGCTGTTTTTT. It is translated as CASSVYGIGNTGELFF.